Each of the 3 T cell receptor beta chains below was sequenced from the same sample in a study of T cells in localized non-small cell lung cancer (dated by TCRdb to between 2020 and 2021). The library was generated by the immunoSEQ multiplex PCR assay. The clones in this table, taken by TCRdb from immuneACCESS, are in-frame only. Not every clone is retained; where verified, under half of the shortfall comes from an unresolved V gene, and the cause of the rest is unknown. The sample table contains over 25,000 clones; only one count was recorded for 80% of them. The ten largest clones represent around 16% of the sample. The sample was peripheral blood, taken before any cancer treatment. All receptors come from a male donor older than 55 with stage III squamous cell lung carcinoma.

The chain combines TRBV25-1 with TRBJ2-7, with D possibly being TRBD2 (6 bases). V dropped 5 bases and J dropped 0 bases, with 11 bases sitting between them. Germline CDR1 MGHDK, CDR2 SYGVNS. The CDR3 spans 14 residues. CDR3 DNA sequence: TGTGCCAGCAGTTTAGGCGGGATCTCCTACGAGCAGTACTTC. Residues: CASSLGGISYEQYF.

V usage is TRBV7-2 and J usage is TRBJ2-1, with D possibly TRBD2 on 6 matching bases. Trimming cost V 2 bases and J 15 bases, with 20 bases left between them. CDR3 length equals 14 residues. From germline, CDR1 is SGHTA and CDR2 FQGNSA. The CDR3 protein is CASSLLGSGPSAFF. CDR3 in DNA: TGTGCCAGCAGCTTATTGGGGTCTGGGCCTAGCGCGTTCTTC.

The chain joins TRBV28 to TRBJ1-4, with D perhaps matching TRBD1 (5 bases). The CDR3 has 14 amino acids. Trimming shortened V by 6 bases and J by 5 bases, and 13 bases separated the two germline ends. Germline CDR1 MDHEN, CDR2 SYDVKM. CDR3 nucleotide sequence: TGTGCCAGCAGGAGGACAAATTTAAATGAAAAACTGTTTTTT. Encoded protein: CASRRTNLNEKLFF.